This TCR beta chain appears in the sequencing data of a study of blood T cell repertoires in COVID-19. The wider study: Samples of COVID-19 (acute and convalescent) were obtained from the United States, Italy and Spain. Sample material is recorded as cDNA or gDNA derived from T cells, B-cell-depleted T cells, or PBMCs.

Source study methods: Using reference gene primer amplification, nucleated cell counts were estimated. The table came from immunoSEQ multiplex PCR; TCRdb's copy has only in-frame clones and leaves some out. For V, J and clone size, that table is used; D and trimming come from the DNA. This table has 170,000 or so clones, about 87% appearing once. This CDR3 is built from 16 residues. Losses at the gene ends were 4 bases for V and 3 bases for J; bases not matched to a gene: 9. CDR1 GTSNPN and CDR2 SVGIG come from the germline V gene (reference sequence). The receptor was derived from a man between 35 and 55 years old with active or convalescent COVID-19. Source material: peripheral blood. The chain couples TRBV30 to TRBJ1-5; the match to TRBD1 covers 10 bases. The CDR3: CAWTPGQGIYNQPQHF. In nucleotides, the CDR3 is TGTGCCTGGACACCGGGACAGGGGATTTACAATCAGCCCCAGCATTTT.